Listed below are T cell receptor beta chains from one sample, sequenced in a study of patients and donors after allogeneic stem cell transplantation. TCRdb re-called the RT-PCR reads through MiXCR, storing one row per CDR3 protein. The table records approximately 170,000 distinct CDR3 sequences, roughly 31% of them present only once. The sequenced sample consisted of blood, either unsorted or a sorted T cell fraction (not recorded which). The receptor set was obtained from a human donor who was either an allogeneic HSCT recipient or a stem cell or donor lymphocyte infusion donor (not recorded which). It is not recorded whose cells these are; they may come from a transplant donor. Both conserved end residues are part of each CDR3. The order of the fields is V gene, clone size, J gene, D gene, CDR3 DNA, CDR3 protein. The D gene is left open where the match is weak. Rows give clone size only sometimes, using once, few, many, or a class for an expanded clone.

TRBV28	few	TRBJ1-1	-	TGTGCCATATCCCGACCCCTGAACACTGAAGCTTTCTTT	CAISRPLNTEAFF
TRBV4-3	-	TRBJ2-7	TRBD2	TGCGCCAGCAGCCAAGTTTGGGCGGGAGAGGGCTACGAGCAGTACTTC	CASSQVWAGEGYEQYF
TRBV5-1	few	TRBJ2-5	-	TGCGCCAGCAGCTTGGGTAGCAGCCGAGAGACCCAGTACTTC	CASSLGSSRETQYF
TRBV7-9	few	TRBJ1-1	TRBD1	TGTGCCAGCAGACCAGGAGGGGGCAACACTGAAGCTTTCTTT	CASRPGGGNTEAFF
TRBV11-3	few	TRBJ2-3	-	TGTGCCAGCAGCTTTGTGGGGTTAAGCACAGATACGCAGTATTTT	CASSFVGLSTDTQYF
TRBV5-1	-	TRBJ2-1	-	TGCGCGAGCCAAAGGAATAAGAATGAGCAGTTCTTC	CASQRNKNEQFF
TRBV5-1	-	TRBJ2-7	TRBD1	TGCGCCAGCAGCACCCACGGACAGGGATCCTACGAGCAGTACTTC	CASSTHGQGSYEQYF
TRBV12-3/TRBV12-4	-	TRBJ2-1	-	TGTGCCAGCAGTTTATGGGGAACGAATGAGCAGTTCTTC	CASSLWGTNEQFF
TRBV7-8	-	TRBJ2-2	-	TGTGCCAGCAGCTTTGGGGGTAGGGCCGGGGAGCTGTTTTTT	CASSFGGRAGELFF
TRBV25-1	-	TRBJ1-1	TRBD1	TGTGCCAGCAGTGACGGACAGGGGATGAACACTGAAGCTTTCTTT	CASSDGQGMNTEAFF
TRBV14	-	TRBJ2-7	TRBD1	TGTGCCAGCAGCCAATCTCAGGGGGACCACGAGCAGTACTTC	CASSQSQGDHEQYF
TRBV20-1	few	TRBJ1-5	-	TGCAGTGCTAGAGATTCGGGGGGCGGACAGCCCCAGCATTTT	CSARDSGGGQPQHF
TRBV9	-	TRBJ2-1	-	TGTGCCAGCAGCGTAGACAGCGGCGCCGGGGGTGAGCAGTTCTTC	CASSVDSGAGGEQFF
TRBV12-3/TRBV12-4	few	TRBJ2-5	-	TGTGCCAGCAGCCCAATGGGGGAGGCGACCCAGTACTTC	CASSPMGEATQYF
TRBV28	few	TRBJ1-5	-	TGTGCCAGCAGCGCCCCAGGGTGGGATCAGCCCCAGCATTTT	CASSAPGWDQPQHF
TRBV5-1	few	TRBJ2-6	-	TGCGCCAGCAGCTCCCTCCCTACAACCGGCTCTGGGGCCAACGTCCTGACTTTC	CASSSLPTTGSGANVLTF
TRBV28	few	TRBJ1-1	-	TGTGCCAGCAGTTCACCCTCCTCAGGGAGCCCTCTCGAAGCTTTCTTT	CASSSPSSGSPLEAFF
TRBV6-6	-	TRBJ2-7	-	TGTGCCAGCAGTTCCGCAATGGCTTACGAGCAGTACTTC	CASSSAMAYEQYF
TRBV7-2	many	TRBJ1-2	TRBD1	TGTGCCAGCAGCTTAGATAGGGGGCCGTATGGCTACACCTTC	CASSLDRGPYGYTF
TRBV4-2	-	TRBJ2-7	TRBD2	TGTGCCAGCAGCCCTCTCGGACCTAGCGGTTCCTACGAGCAGTACTTC	CASSPLGPSGSYEQYF
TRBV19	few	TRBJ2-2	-	TGTGCCAGTAGTACCACCTCCCACCGAGGGATCGAGGAGCTGTTTTTT	CASSTTSHRGIEELFF
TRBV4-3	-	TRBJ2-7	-	TGCGCCAGCAGCCCGGTCGGCTCCTACGAGCAGTACTTC	CASSPVGSYEQYF
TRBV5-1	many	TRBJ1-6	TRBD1	TGCGCCAGCAGCTCCCGGGACAGGGGGCTCTCACCCCTCCACTTT	CASSSRDRGLSPLHF
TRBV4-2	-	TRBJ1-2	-	TGTGCCAGCAGCCTCTCGGGGCCAGGGCTCTATGGCTACACCTTC	CASSLSGPGLYGYTF
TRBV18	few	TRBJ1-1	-	TGTGCCAGCTCCTCAAGAGAGGGATCGGGCACTGAAGCTTTCTTT	CASSSREGSGTEAFF
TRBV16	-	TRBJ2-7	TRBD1	TGTGCCAGCAGCCCGCAGGGGGTCTCCTACGAGCAGTACTTC	CASSPQGVSYEQYF
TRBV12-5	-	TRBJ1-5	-	TGTGCTAGTGGTTTGGAGGCGGGTCAGCCCCAGCATTTT	CASGLEAGQPQHF
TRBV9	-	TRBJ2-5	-	TGTGCCAGCAGCCCCCGTGATCGGGTGCACCAAGAGACCCAGTACTTC	CASSPRDRVHQETQYF
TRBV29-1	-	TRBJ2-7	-	TGCAGCGTTGAGACCCCCCCGGAAGGGCTCTACGAGCAGTACTTC	CSVETPPEGLYEQYF
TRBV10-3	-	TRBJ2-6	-	TGTGCCATCAAGGGACAAGGAGCCAACGTCCTGACTTTC	CAIKGQGANVLTF
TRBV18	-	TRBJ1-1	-	TGTGCCAGCTCACCGGACGTGGACACTGAAGCTTTCTTT	CASSPDVDTEAFF
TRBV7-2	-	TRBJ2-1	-	TGTGCCAGCAGCCCAGGACAGTCCTACAATGAGCAGTTCTTC	CASSPGQSYNEQFF
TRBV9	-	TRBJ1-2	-	TGTGCCAGCAGCGTAGGCCAAGACAGCGATGGCTACACCTTC	CASSVGQDSDGYTF
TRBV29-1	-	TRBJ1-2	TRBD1	TGCAGCGTCGAACAGGGTGACAGGGAGAATGGCTACACCTTC	CSVEQGDRENGYTF
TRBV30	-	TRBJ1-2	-	TGTGCCTGGAGTTTGGGTTATGGCTACACCTTC	CAWSLGYGYTF
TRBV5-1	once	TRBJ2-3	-	TGCGCCAGCAGCCCCTGGAGGTCGGGGACAGATACGCAGTATTTT	CASSPWRSGTDTQYF
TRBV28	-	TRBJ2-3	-	TGTGCCAGCAGTTTTTGGGGGAGAACTGCAGATACGCAGTATTTT	CASSFWGRTADTQYF
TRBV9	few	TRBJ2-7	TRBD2	TGTGCCAGCAGCGTAAGCCTAGCGGGAGAAGACGAGCAGTACTTC	CASSVSLAGEDEQYF
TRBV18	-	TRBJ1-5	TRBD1	TGTGCCAGCTCACCAACTCGACAGGGGGCGTTCGGGGAGCCCCAGCATTTT	CASSPTRQGAFGEPQHF
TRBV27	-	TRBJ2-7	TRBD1	TGTGCCAGCAGTCCATCATCGACAGGGCCCTACGAGCAGTACTTC	CASSPSSTGPYEQYF
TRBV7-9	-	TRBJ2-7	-	TGTGCCAGCAGTCCCTTTGCCTACGAGCAGTACTTC	CASSPFAYEQYF
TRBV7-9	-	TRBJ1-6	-	TGTGCCAGCAGCAGCATTAATTCACCCCTCCACTTT	CASSSINSPLHF
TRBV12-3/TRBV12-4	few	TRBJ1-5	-	TGTGCCAGCAGTTTCCCAACTCAGGGTCCCGGACTTCATAGCAATCAGCCCCAGCATTTT	CASSFPTQGPGLHSNQPQHF
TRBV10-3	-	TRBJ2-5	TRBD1	TGTGCCATCAGTGAACAGGGGAACAGCCAAGAGACCCAGTACTTC	CAISEQGNSQETQYF
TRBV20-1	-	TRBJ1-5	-	TGCAGTGCTAGAGTGTGGGGGGACGGCAATCAGCCCCAGCATTTT	CSARVWGDGNQPQHF
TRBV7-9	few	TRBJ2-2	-	TGTGCCAGCAGCTTACCGCAGAGGACGGACTCCACCGGGGAGCTGTTTTTT	CASSLPQRTDSTGELFF
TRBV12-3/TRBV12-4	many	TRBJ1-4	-	-	CASTFGPGGRSTNEKLFF
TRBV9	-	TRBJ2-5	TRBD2	TGTGCCAGCAGCGTCGGGACTACCCAAGAGACCCAGTACTTC	CASSVGTTQETQYF